The TCR beta chain described here comes from a study of human T cells and chemical hapten exposure. Study at large: Mostly female, the patients presented with alopecia areata, totalis or universalis. General study results and limits: Relative to control repertoires, expanded TCRs gave rise to significantly more large CDR3 similarity clusters.

The time point was: pre-sensitization, week 0. Treatment in this sample: therapeutic diphenylcyclopropenone sensitization with weekly scalp DPC. CDR1 LGHNA and CDR2 YSLEER come from the germline V gene. The CDR3 sequence is 13 residues long. Trimming pared 0 bases from V and 6 bases from J, leaving 8 bases between. This clonotype was observed many times. Its matching antigen is unknown. TCRdb reanalysed the RACE reads using MiXCR and keeps one entry per CDR3 protein. The sample shows 250,000 to 300,000 distinct CDR3 sequences, roughly 8% of them seen only once. J is TRBJ1-1 and V is TRBV4-3; D is ambiguous. The sequencing here drew on whole blood, taken in connection with sensitization to the hapten diphenylcyclopropenone (DPC). The receptor was derived from a young man with alopecia areata. Some clones in this sample may be carry-over from other donors' samples. CDR3: CASSQDSRAEAFF. DNA for the CDR3: TGCGCCAGCAGCCAAGATAGTAGGGCTGAAGCTTTCTTT.